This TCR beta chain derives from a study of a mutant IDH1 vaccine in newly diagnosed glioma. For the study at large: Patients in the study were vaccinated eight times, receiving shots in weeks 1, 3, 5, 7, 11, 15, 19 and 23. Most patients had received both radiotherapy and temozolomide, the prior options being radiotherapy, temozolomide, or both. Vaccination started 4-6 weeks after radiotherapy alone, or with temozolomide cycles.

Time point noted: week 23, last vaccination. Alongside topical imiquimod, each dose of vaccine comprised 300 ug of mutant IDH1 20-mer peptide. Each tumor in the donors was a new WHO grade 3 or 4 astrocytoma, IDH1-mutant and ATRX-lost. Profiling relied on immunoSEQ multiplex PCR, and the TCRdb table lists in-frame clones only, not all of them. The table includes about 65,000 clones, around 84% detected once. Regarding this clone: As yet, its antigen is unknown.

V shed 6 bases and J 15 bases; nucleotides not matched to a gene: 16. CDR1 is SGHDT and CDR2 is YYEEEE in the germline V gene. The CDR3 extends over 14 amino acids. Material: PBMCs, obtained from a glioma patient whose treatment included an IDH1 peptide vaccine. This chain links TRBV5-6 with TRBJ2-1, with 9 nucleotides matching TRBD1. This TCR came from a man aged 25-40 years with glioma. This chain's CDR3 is CASKSQQGARLPFF. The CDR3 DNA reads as TGTGCCAGCAAGAGCCAACAGGGGGCGCGTCTTCCGTTCTTC.